The 25 T cell receptor beta chains given below trace back to one sample, sequenced in a study of sequential checkpoint blockade in melanoma. TCRdb's table, derived via immunoSEQ multiplex PCR, lists solely in-frame clones and lacks some. Of some 35,000 clones listed, nearly 90% are singletons. Documented treatment: randomized to nivolumab then ipilimumab (arm A) or the reverse (arm B). The material sequenced was CD8+ T cells sorted from blood (inferred from file names), taken from a patient given nivolumab and ipilimumab in sequence. These receptors were obtained from a human donor with melanoma.

The chain uses TRBV19 and TRBJ2-7; perhaps TRBD2 as D (7 bases). Trimming took 8 bases from V and 4 from J, leaving 24 bases between them. The germline CDR1 and CDR2 sequences are LNHDA and SQIVND (reference sequence). The CDR3 spans 16 residues. In DNA, the CDR3 is TGTGCCAGTGCCTACACCGGGGGGCTCCCGCCTTACGAGCAGTACTTC. Translating gives CASAYTGGLPPYEQYF.

This sequence joins TRBV19 and TRBJ2-5; D perhaps matches TRBD2 (5 bases). Trimming took 10 bases from V and 3 from J, leaving 18 bases between them. Germline V lookup: CDR1 LNHDA, CDR2 SQIVND (reference sequence). This CDR3 has 14 amino acids. The CDR3 protein is CATRADRREETQYF. The DNA for the CDR3 is TGTGCCACTCGGGCCGATCGGCGGGAAGAGACCCAGTACTTC.

The chain joins TRBV4-1 to TRBJ1-2, with TRBD1 identical over 8 bases. The CDR3 has 15 amino acids. The V and J ends lost 1 base and 2 bases, in that order; junction bases with no gene match: 3. In germline, CDR1 is MGHRA, CDR2 YSYEKL. CDR3 DNA: TGCGCCAGCAGCCAAGGACAGGGGTGGAACTATGGCTACACCTTC. Its protein is CASSQGQGWNYGYTF.

The chain is built from TRBV27 and TRBJ1-4; no clear D. The CDR3 is 14 amino acids. The germline CDR1 and CDR2 sequences are MNHEY and SMNVEV (reference sequence). V gave up 10 bases and J gave up 7 bases, with 19 bases separating them. The CDR3 DNA follows: TGTGCCACCGGCCCCGGGGAGGGTGGTGAAAAACTGTTTTTT. This translates into CATGPGEGGEKLFF.

The table lists this clone with a few counts. V usage is TRBV19 and J usage is TRBJ2-7, with 8 nucleotides matching TRBD1. Trimming at V came to 4 bases and at J to 1 base, leaving 3 bases not matched to a gene. Per the germline V gene, CDR1 is LNHDA and CDR2 is SQIVND (reference sequence). The CDR3 has 14 amino acids. CDR3 nucleotide sequence: TGTGCCAGTAGTACGTGGACAGGGTCCTACGAGCAGTACTTC. Translated: CASSTWTGSYEQYF.

The chain recombines TRBV14 with TRBJ2-2; 11 bases are shared with TRBD1. CDR1 is SGHDN, CDR2 FVKESK, per germline. CDR3 size: 16 residues. V shed 4 bases and J 7 bases; nucleotides not matched to a gene: 8. CDR3 region: CASSPRDRGTGGELFF. Here the CDR3 DNA reads TGTGCCAGCAGCCCCCGGGACAGGGGGACCGGCGGGGAGCTGTTTTTT.

The rearrangement links TRBV4-1 to TRBJ2-1; D remains ambiguous. Germline loops: CDR1 MGHRA, CDR2 YSYEKL. Trimming stripped 6 bases from V and 4 bases from J, with 7 bases between. CDR3 length: 12 residues. Written as DNA, the CDR3 is TGCGCCAGCAGTCAGACATACAATGAGCAGTTCTTC. It is translated as CASSQTYNEQFF.

The rearrangement joins TRBV6-6 to TRBJ2-5; no definite D call. V lost 2 bases and J 2 bases, leaving 12 bases between the germline ends. Germline V CDR1 and CDR2: MNHNY, SVGAGI (reference sequence). This CDR3 has 15 residues. The CDR3 is CASSYATPRQETQYF. The CDR3 DNA is TGTGCCAGCAGTTACGCGACACCCAGACAAGAGACCCAGTACTTC.

The chain recombines TRBV4-1 with TRBJ1-5; D ambiguous. In germline, CDR1 is MGHRA, CDR2 YSYEKL. The CDR3 sequence is 14 residues long. Trimming cost V 3 bases and J 7 bases, with 13 bases left between them. The CDR3 coding sequence is TGCGCCAGCAGCCATCCAGCGGTAGGCCAGCCCCAGCATTTT. Protein: CASSHPAVGQPQHF.

This clone turned up a few times. The chain has TRBV19 and TRBJ2-7; TRBD1 is a possible D gene (6 bases). Trimming took off 7 bases at V and 6 bases at J, with 13 bases between the two ends. The CDR3 loop spans 12 amino acids. Germline CDR1 LNHDA, CDR2 SQIVND (reference sequence). The CDR3: CASKSGAGEQYF. Written as DNA, the CDR3 is TGTGCCAGTAAGTCAGGGGCTGGCGAGCAGTACTTC. Full variable domain (outside the CDR3, taken from reference TRBV19 and TRBJ2-7): DGGITQSPKYLFRKEGQNVTLSCEQNLNHDAMYWYRQDPGQGLRLIYYSQIVNDFQKGDIAEGYSVSREKKESFPLTVTSAQKNPTAFYLCASKSGAGEQYFGPGTRLTVT.

This rearrangement joins TRBV9 to TRBJ2-5; the D gene is possibly TRBD2 (6 bases). The closer fit of TRBJ2-7 to the DNA end suggests the J call may be wrong. Germline assignment: CDR1 SGDLS and CDR2 YYNGEE. The CDR3 loop spans 15 amino acids. The CDR3 reads CASSVDAGTPYEQYF. The DNA for the CDR3 is TGTGCCAGCAGCGTAGACGCGGGAACACCCTACGAGCAGTACTTC.

V is TRBV6-1 and J is TRBJ1-2, with D possibly matching TRBD1 (6 bases). CDR3 length: 14 residues. Trimming took off 4 bases at V and 7 bases at J, with 16 bases between the two ends. Per the germline V gene, CDR1 is MNHNS and CDR2 is SASEGT. CDR3 region: CASSGLGGALGYTF. CDR3 DNA sequence: TGTGCCAGCAGTGGACTTGGGGGGGCGCTTGGCTACACCTTC.

The gene calls are TRBV15 and TRBJ2-3; tentative D call: TRBD1 (6 bases). This CDR3 region has 16 residues. Germline V gives CDR1 LNHNV, CDR2 YYDKDF (reference sequence). V lost 0 bases to trimming and J lost 4 bases, with 14 bases between them. CDR3 region: CATSRDRGTGADTQYF. The CDR3 DNA follows: TGTGCCACCAGCAGAGATAGGGGGACGGGCGCAGATACGCAGTATTTT.

This clone showed up just once. The chain links TRBV7-6 to TRBJ2-1, with 11 bases matching TRBD1. This CDR3 spans 15 amino acids. From germline, CDR1 is SGHVS and CDR2 FNYEAQ. With 3 bases clipped from V and 7 bases from J, the junction kept 5 bases outside the gene matches. The CDR3 region is CASSFRDRGNNEQFF. CDR3 in DNA: TGTGCCAGCAGCTTCCGGGACAGGGGGAATAATGAGCAGTTCTTC.

The CDR3 nucleotides read TGTGCCAGCAGCCTAGCTGGAGGGGCGACCGGGGAGCTGTTTTTT. Its protein product is CASSLAGGATGELFF. This rearrangement joins TRBV9 to TRBJ2-2; tentatively, D is TRBD2 (6 bases). From germline, CDR1 is SGDLS and CDR2 YYNGEE. V was cut by 4 bases and J by 5 bases, with 15 bases left in between. The CDR3 runs 15 residues.

CDR3 in DNA: TGTGCCAGCAGCTTACCAGGGGGAGAGACCCAGTACTTC. Translating gives CASSLPGGETQYF. The J gene is TRBJ2-5, the V gene TRBV7-6, with 7 bases lining up with TRBD1. The CDR3 contains 13 residues. V shed 2 bases, J shed 4 bases, and the junction held 1 base outside the gene matches. Germline V gene lookup returns CDR1 SGHVS and CDR2 FNYEAQ.

J is TRBJ2-7 and V is TRBV28; D perhaps matches TRBD2 (6 bases). CDR1 is MDHEN, CDR2 SYDVKM, per germline. The CDR3 contains 15 residues. V was clipped by 3 bases and J by 6 bases, with 18 bases between them. CDR3 DNA sequence: TGTGCCAGCAGTTTCCGGGGTTTGAGGCGGGGCGAGCAGTACGTC. Its translation: CASSFRGLRRGEQYV.

The genes are TRBV5-4 and TRBJ2-2; 16 bases are a match to TRBD2. This CDR3 contains 18 residues. CDR1 and CDR2 from the germline V gene are SGHNT and YYREEE (reference sequence). The V gene end was trimmed by 5 bases and the J gene end by 5 bases; junction bases not matched to a gene: 9. The CDR3 DNA is TGTGCCAGCAGTTCTCCGGGACTAGCGGGAGGGAGAACCGGGGAGCTGTTTTTT. Amino acid sequence: CASSSPGLAGGRTGELFF. The full variable domain, in which reference TRBV5-4 and TRBJ2-2 provide the parts outside the CDR3, is ETGVTQSPTHLIKTRGQQVTLRCSSQSGHNTVSWYQQALGQGPQFIFQYYREEENGRGNFPPRFSGLQFPNYSSELNVNALELDDSALYLCASSSPGLAGGRTGELFFGEGSRLTVL.

V and J are TRBV9 and TRBJ2-7, with 11 bases identical to TRBD1. Per germline, CDR1 SGDLS and CDR2 YYNGEE. The CDR3 loop spans 14 amino acids. V trimming: 0 bases; J trimming: 5 bases; junction bases outside the gene matches: 1. As DNA, the CDR3 is TGTGCCAGCAGCGTAGGGGGACAGGGGGACGAGCAGTACGTC. This codes for CASSVGGQGDEQYV.

The genes are TRBV5-1 and TRBJ2-3, with 7 bases aligning to TRBD2. This CDR3 has 15 amino acids. Per the germline V gene, CDR1 is SGHRS and CDR2 is YFSETQ. J gave up 1 base and V 3 bases, and 5 bases lay outside the gene matches. CDR3 coding DNA: TGCGCCAGCAGCTCTAGCGGCCTCGGCACAGATACGCAGTATTTT. Translation gives CASSSSGLGTDTQYF.

The V and J genes are TRBV27 and TRBJ2-1; TRBD2 aligns across 7 bases. V lost 4 bases, J lost 6 bases, and 6 bases stayed unmatched. There are 14 residues in the CDR3. Germline loops: CDR1 MNHEY, CDR2 SMNVEV (reference sequence). The CDR3 DNA sequence: TGTGCCAGCAGTTCCGTCCCTAGCGGCAATGAGCAGTTCTTC. Translating gives CASSSVPSGNEQFF.

The V gene is TRBV27, the J gene TRBJ2-1, with D hard to call. Germline values: CDR1 MNHEY, CDR2 SMNVEV (reference sequence). The CDR3 runs 13 residues. Trimming left V 2 bases short and J 3 bases short, with 5 bases between. CDR3 DNA sequence: TGTGCCAGCAGTTTAGCGGTCTACAATGAGCAGTTCTTC. Protein sequence: CASSLAVYNEQFF.

The chain employs TRBV28 and TRBJ1-1; unclear D gene. This CDR3 comprises 15 residues. Trimming left V 1 base short and J 0 bases short, with 9 bases between. The germline gives CDR1 MDHEN, CDR2 SYDVKM. CDR3 sequence: CASSLSAGMNTEAFF. The CDR3 region has the DNA TGTGCCAGCAGTTTATCCGCGGGGATGAACACTGAAGCTTTCTTT.

This chain uses TRBV2 with TRBJ2-7, with D possibly matching TRBD2 (5 bases). Germline V gives CDR1 SNHLY, CDR2 FYNNEI. This CDR3 contains 15 residues. V lost 1 base and J lost 0, with 10 bases in between. DNA for the CDR3: TGTGCCAGCAGTGAAGGAGCGGTTAGCTCCTACGAGCAGTACGTC. Its protein product is CASSEGAVSSYEQYV.

V gene TRBV19 combines with J gene TRBJ1-2; maybe TRBD1 (5 bases). Trimming stripped 7 bases from V and 7 bases from J, with 25 bases between. The CDR3 consists of 16 residues. CDR1 is LNHDA, CDR2 SQIVND, per germline (reference sequence). The CDR3 coding sequence is TGTGCCAGTACTCCATTTGGCCCGGCCAGGGACTTTGGCTACACCTTC. This codes for CASTPFGPARDFGYTF.